Presented here are 31 T cell receptor beta chains from one specimen sequenced in a study of cytotoxic CD8 clonotypes in ibrutinib-treated CLL. Using immunoSEQ multiplex PCR, the repertoire was profiled, and TCRdb retains in-frame clones only, with some absent. The repertoire holds approximately 46,000 clones, with 60% to 80% as singletons. This specimen consisted of PBMCs, obtained after 12 months of ibrutinib treatment. These receptors were taken from a human donor with chronic lymphocytic leukemia.

This clone has only a few counts. CDR3 DNA sequence: TGTGCCAGCAGTGACTCAGCCGGGACCCCACCCGCCTATGGCTACACCTTC. Its protein is CASSDSAGTPPAYGYTF. The rearrangement links TRBV6-4 to TRBJ1-2; a weak D match, TRBD1 (5 bases). The CDR3 covers 17 residues. Germline V gives CDR1 MRHNA, CDR2 SNTAGT. Trimming left V 0 bases short and J 4 bases short, with 18 bases between.

The genes are TRBV6-1 and TRBJ1-5, with D perhaps matching TRBD1 (5 bases). The CDR3 sequence is 15 residues long. Per the germline V gene, CDR1 is MNHNS and CDR2 is SASEGT. Between the trimmed V and J ends, which lost 3 bases and 0 bases, there was a span of 9 bases. CDR3 amino acids: CASSDGHSSNQPQHF. For the CDR3, the DNA is TGTGCCAGCAGTGATGGACACAGTAGCAATCAGCCCCAGCATTTT.

The J gene is TRBJ1-1, the V gene TRBV30, with TRBD1 as a possible D gene (6 bases). The CDR3 is made up of 13 amino acids. V was cut by 5 bases and J by 1 base, with 11 bases left in between. In germline, CDR1 is GTSNPN, CDR2 SVGIG (reference sequence). As DNA, the CDR3 is TGTGCCTGGCTCCGGGGACAGAACACTGAAGCTTTCTTT. This sequence encodes CAWLRGQNTEAFF.

The V call is TRBV11-2, the J call TRBJ2-5; D perhaps matches TRBD1 (6 bases). This CDR3 region has 15 residues. CDR1 and CDR2 from the germline V gene are SGHAT and FQNNGV. V was pared by 5 bases and J by 0 bases, with 13 bases between. CDR3 coding DNA: TGTGCCAGCAGCCAAGGACAGTTGTACCAAGAGACCCAGTACTTC. Its translation is CASSQGQLYQETQYF.

This clone was counted once. The chain recombines TRBV19 with TRBJ2-5, with D perhaps TRBD1 (6 bases). The ends were cut back, 5 bases at V and 1 base at J, with 14 bases in the middle. This CDR3 contains 15 residues. Germline loops: CDR1 LNHDA, CDR2 SQIVND (reference sequence). This CDR3 is CASSFLTGRQETQYF. In DNA form, the CDR3 reads TGTGCCAGTAGTTTTCTGACAGGACGCCAAGAGACCCAGTACTTC.

This chain connects TRBV2 to TRBJ2-1; perhaps TRBD2 as D (6 bases). Germline V CDR1 and CDR2: SNHLY, FYNNEI. Trimming shortened V by 8 bases and J by 5 bases, and 19 bases separated the two germline ends. The CDR3 is 15 amino acids. The DNA for the CDR3 is TGTGCCAGCCGCTCCCCCGCCGGGAGCAACAATGAGCAGTTCTTC. Amino acids: CASRSPAGSNNEQFF.

This clone was detected a few times. The chain uses TRBV7-9 and TRBJ1-2; D might be TRBD1 (5 bases). The V gene's germline CDR1 is SEHNR and CDR2 FQNEAQ (reference sequence). This CDR3 is 13 amino acids long. V lost 5 bases, J lost 8 bases, and 15 bases lay in between. DNA of the CDR3: TGTGCCAGCAGCCCAGGGAGGGAAGGCGGCTACACCTTC. This sequence encodes CASSPGREGGYTF.

This chain links TRBV5-5 with TRBJ2-7; no clear D gene. Germline CDR1 SGHKS, CDR2 YYEKEE (reference sequence). The CDR3 is 14 amino acids. The V end was cut by 3 bases, the J end by 2 bases, with 12 bases between. The CDR3 coding sequence is TGTGCCAGCAGCTCTGAGACGGTGACCTACGAGCAGTACTTC. Amino acid sequence: CASSSETVTYEQYF.

The chain employs TRBV19 and TRBJ2-7, with D uncertain. Germline lookup yields CDR1 LNHDA and CDR2 SQIVND (reference sequence). This CDR3 region has 14 residues. Trimming cost V 3 bases and J 2 bases, with 11 bases left between them. The CDR3 DNA is TGTGCCAGTAGTATCACTGGCGGCACCTACGAGCAGTACTTC. Translating gives CASSITGGTYEQYF.

CDR3 bases: TGCGCCAGCTTTGGACTAGCGGGAGGAGATACGCAGTATTTT. It yields the protein CASFGLAGGDTQYF. V gene TRBV5-1 combines with J gene TRBJ2-3; TRBD2 matches at 14 bases. Germline lookup yields CDR1 SGHRS and CDR2 YFSETQ. This CDR3 is 14 amino acids long. V shed 7 bases and J 5 bases; nucleotides not matched to a gene: 3.

The chain combines TRBV4-2 with TRBJ2-7; 9 bases are shared with TRBD2. This CDR3 is 16 amino acids long. J lost 0 bases, V lost 3 bases, and 6 bases had no gene match. From germline, CDR1 is LGHNA and CDR2 YNFKEQ. CDR3 sequence: CASSQGTSGLSYEQYF. The CDR3 nucleotides are TGTGCCAGCAGCCAGGGTACTAGCGGGCTCTCCTACGAGCAGTACTTC.

There are a few counts of this clone. V and J are TRBV7-7 and TRBJ2-1, with 9 bases lining up with TRBD2. CDR1 is SSHAT and CDR2 is FNYEAQ in the germline V gene (reference sequence). The V gene end was trimmed by 4 bases and the J gene end by 4 bases; junction bases not matched to a gene: 5. The CDR3 extends over 15 amino acids. CDR3 nucleotide sequence: TGTGCCAGCAGCTCAAGACTAGCGGTGTACAATGAGCAGTTCTTC. Its translation is CASSSRLAVYNEQFF.

This clone turned up a few times. The rearrangement links TRBV18 to TRBJ1-2; D is unresolved. V lost 2 bases, J lost 1 base, and 8 bases lay in between. The CDR3 is 14 amino acids. Germline CDR1 and CDR2: KGHSH and LQKENI. The CDR3 DNA reads as TGTGCCAGCTCACCAAGCCAGTTTAACTATGGCTACACCTTC. Its protein product is CASSPSQFNYGYTF.

The chain combines TRBV5-1 with TRBJ2-3; D ambiguous. Germline CDR1 and CDR2: SGHRS and YFSETQ. V was trimmed by 4 bases and J by 2 bases, leaving 14 bases between them. The CDR3 has 15 amino acids. CDR3 DNA: TGCGCCAGCAGCCTGCTAGGTCGCCACACAGATACGCAGTATTTT. It is translated as CASSLLGRHTDTQYF.

This clone was seen only a few times. The J gene is TRBJ2-5, the V gene TRBV12-5; D is possibly TRBD1 (5 bases). The germline CDR1 and CDR2 sequences are LGHNT and FRNRAP. Trimming pared 8 bases from V and 1 base from J, leaving 8 bases between. The CDR3 runs 12 residues. The CDR3 nucleotides read TGTGCTAGTCAGGGAATCCAAGAGACCCAGTACTTC. Translation: CASQGIQETQYF.

The chain joins TRBV7-2 to TRBJ2-3; D gene ambiguous. The V gene lost 1 base and the J gene lost 2 bases, with 7 bases spanning the gap. Germline CDR1 and CDR2: SGHTA and FQGNSA. The length of the CDR3 is 14 residues. The CDR3 DNA is TGTGCCAGCAGCTTAGATACGTTCACAGATACGCAGTATTTT. Translation gives CASSLDTFTDTQYF.

This clone was seen more than once but under ten times. V is TRBV4-1 and J is TRBJ1-3; the D is unclear. The germline V gene encodes CDR1 MGHRA and CDR2 YSYEKL. The CDR3 covers 15 residues. V lost 1 base and J 4 bases, leaving 11 bases between the germline ends. The DNA for the CDR3 is TGCGCCAGCAGCCAAGGGGCTGGGTCGGGAAACACCATATATTTT. Translation: CASSQGAGSGNTIYF.

This clone turned up a few times. The V and J genes are TRBV13 and TRBJ2-3; maybe TRBD1 (6 bases). This CDR3 spans 14 amino acids. Deletions cut 5 bases from V and 7 bases from J, with 16 bases between. Looked up from germline, CDR1 is PRHDT and CDR2 is FYEKMQ (reference sequence). The CDR3 sequence is CASSPRLQGYTQYF. The CDR3 DNA sequence: TGTGCCAGCAGCCCGAGATTACAGGGTTATACGCAGTATTTT. The full variable domain, in which reference TRBV13 and TRBJ2-3 provide the parts outside the CDR3, is AAGVIQSPRHLIKEKRETATLKCYPIPRHDTVYWYQQGPGQDPQFLISFYEKMQSDKGSIPDRFSAQQFSDYHSELNMSSLELGDSALYFCASSPRLQGYTQYFGPGTRLTVL.

This chain links TRBV9 with TRBJ2-2; weak D call: TRBD1 (6 bases). The CDR3 has 15 residues. Trimming left V 3 bases short and J 1 base short, with 10 bases between. CDR1 is SGDLS and CDR2 is YYNGEE in the germline V gene. The CDR3 loop reads CASSGSTGNTGELFF. In DNA, the CDR3 is TGTGCCAGCAGCGGGTCGACAGGGAACACCGGGGAGCTGTTTTTT.

This clone appeared a single time. The V and J genes are TRBV7-9 and TRBJ2-1; 12 bases agree with TRBD2. Germline loops: CDR1 SEHNR, CDR2 FQNEAQ (reference sequence). Unmatched junction bases numbered 6, after V lost 5 bases and J lost 7 bases. The CDR3 contains 15 residues. The CDR3 loop is CASSPTSGSRNEQFF. The CDR3 DNA is TGTGCCAGCAGCCCGACTAGCGGGAGTCGGAATGAGCAGTTCTTC.

The chain recombines TRBV7-2 with TRBJ2-1, with 10 bases identical to TRBD2. Per germline, CDR1 SGHTA and CDR2 FQGNSA. This CDR3 region has 17 residues. The ends lost 4 bases at V and 1 base at J; junction bases unmatched: 7. The CDR3 reads CASSSNSGRLSYNEQFF. For the CDR3, the DNA is TGTGCCAGCAGCTCCAATAGCGGGAGGCTGTCCTACAATGAGCAGTTCTTC.

This chain links TRBV30 with TRBJ2-5; no definite D call. The CDR3 has 14 residues. The germline gives CDR1 GTSNPN, CDR2 SVGIG (reference sequence). V gave up 0 bases and J gave up 4 bases, with 12 bases separating them. The CDR3 sequence: CAWSVSRQPETQYF. The CDR3, as DNA: TGTGCCTGGAGTGTAAGTAGGCAGCCAGAGACCCAGTACTTC.

The chain recombines TRBV30 with TRBJ2-2; D possibly corresponds to TRBD1 (5 bases). Per the germline V gene, CDR1 is GTSNPN and CDR2 is SVGIG (reference sequence). The CDR3 contains 13 residues. Trimming took off 1 base at V and 3 bases at J, with 6 bases between the two ends. CDR3 sequence (DNA): TGTGCCTGGAGTGGACAGTACACCGGGGAGCTGTTTTTT. Translation gives CAWSGQYTGELFF.

The chain employs TRBV27 and TRBJ2-7; TRBD2 agrees at 8 bases. The CDR3 is 16 residues long. V shed 4 bases, J shed 6 bases, and the junction held 14 bases outside the gene matches. CDR1 and CDR2 (germline): MNHEY, SMNVEV (reference sequence). The CDR3 loop reads CASSSPSGLASPEQYF. CDR3 nucleotide sequence: TGTGCCAGCAGTTCACCCTCAGGACTAGCCTCCCCCGAGCAGTACTTC.

The CDR3 protein is CASSLHMANEQFF. CDR3 coding DNA: TGTGCCAGCAGTTTACACATGGCCAATGAGCAGTTCTTC. This chain connects TRBV28 to TRBJ2-1; no clear D gene. Trimming took off 2 bases at V and 6 bases at J, with 8 bases between the two ends. CDR1 and CDR2 from the germline V gene are MDHEN and SYDVKM. The CDR3 extends over 13 amino acids.

The J gene is TRBJ2-1, the V gene TRBV11-3; 12 bases line up with TRBD2. The CDR3 spans 16 residues. Trimming took 1 base from V and 5 from J; bases not matched to a gene: 3. Germline CDR1 and CDR2: SGHNT and YENEEA. CDR3 nucleotide sequence: TGTGCCAGCAGCTTAGGACTAGCGGGAGATGACAATGAGCAGTTCTTC. This codes for CASSLGLAGDDNEQFF.

The chain recombines TRBV5-6 with TRBJ1-1; no definite D call. V was shortened by 6 bases and J by 1 base, with 13 bases between the two germline ends. The germline gives CDR1 SGHDT, CDR2 YYEEEE. The CDR3 extends over 14 amino acids. The chain's CDR3 is CASTPIGRNTEAFF. The CDR3 DNA is TGTGCCAGCACCCCCATAGGGAGGAACACTGAAGCTTTCTTT.

This clone has more than one count but fewer than ten. The chain employs TRBV29-1 and TRBJ2-4, with 11 bases fitting TRBD2. The CDR3 runs 14 residues. Germline V CDR1 and CDR2: SQVTM, ANQGSEA. Germline trimming cut 5 bases from V and 6 bases from J; bases unmatched to any gene: 6. As DNA, the CDR3 is TGCAGCGTTCTACTAGCGGGAGAAGTAAACATTCAGTACTTC. Amino acids: CSVLLAGEVNIQYF. The full variable domain, with the rest looked up from reference TRBV29-1 and TRBJ2-4, is SAVISQKPSRDICQRGTSLTIQCQVDSQVTMMFWYRQQPGQSLTLIATANQGSEATYESGFVIDKFPISRPNLTFSTLTVSNMSPEDSSIYLCSVLLAGEVNIQYFGAGTRLSVL.

This clone was seen a handful of times. The CDR3 bases are TGTGCCAGCAGCCTTAGCGGGTACAGCTCCTACGAGCAGTACTTC. The encoded protein is CASSLSGYSSYEQYF. The chain links TRBV7-9 to TRBJ2-7; 7 bases align to TRBD2. Trimming removed 5 bases from V and 0 bases from J; junction bases left unmatched: 7. Germline V lookup: CDR1 SEHNR, CDR2 FQNEAQ (reference sequence). The CDR3 extends over 15 amino acids.

This chain joins TRBV15 and TRBJ2-5, with unresolved D. The CDR3 contains 15 residues. In germline, CDR1 is LNHNV, CDR2 YYDKDF (reference sequence). Deletions cut 2 bases from V and 1 base from J, with 11 bases between. The CDR3 spells CATSRQATAQETQYF. Written as DNA, the CDR3 is TGTGCCACCAGCAGACAGGCGACCGCCCAAGAGACCCAGTACTTC.

The chain links TRBV21-1 to TRBJ2-7; the table's D call, TRBD1, was not checked against the DNA. TRBV21-1 is classified as a pseudogene. The CDR3 runs 15 residues. The CDR3 is CASSKGRDRGYEQYF. DNA for the CDR3: TGTGCCAGCAGCAAAGGCCGGGACAGGGGCTACGAGCAGTACTTC.